These T cell receptor beta chains were read from a single sample in a study of CD8+ T cells in alopecia areata. Profiled with immunoSEQ multiplex PCR; TCRdb holds only in-frame clones, not every one. The data contain around 140,000 clones, 45% to 60% of them singletons. Sequenced: CD4+ T cells sorted from blood. These receptors all come from a human donor with alopecia areata. The CDR3 runs from the conserved cysteine through the conserved F or W. The D gene is left open where the match is weak. A clone size is listed for some rows: how often the clone was seen (once, few, many), or a class if it is expanded.

v_gene,abundance,j_gene,d_gene,CDR3nt,CDR3aa
TRBV29-1,few,TRBJ2-6,.,TGCAGCGTTTTCCAGGGATCGACAGGGGCCAACGTCCTGACTTTC,CSVFQGSTGANVLTF
TRBV6-4,few,TRBJ2-2,TRBD1,TGTGCCAGCAGTCGACAGGGTGGTTCCGGGGAGCTGTTTTTT,CASSRQGGSGELFF
TRBV2,.,TRBJ2-1,TRBD2,TGTGCCAGCAGAACTCAACTAGCGGGCCATGAGCAGTTCTTC,CASRTQLAGHEQFF
TRBV27,.,TRBJ2-3,.,TGTGCCAGCAGTTTATCCAGACATCGACAGGATACGCAGTATTTT,CASSLSRHRQDTQYF
TRBV5-6,.,TRBJ2-4,.,TGTGCCAGCAGCCTGACCGCAGATTCCAAAAACATTCAGTACTTC,CASSLTADSKNIQYF
TRBV29-1,.,TRBJ2-5,.,TGCAGCGCCGTCCCGGGACAAGTGGGGGAGACCCAGTACTTC,CSAVPGQVGETQYF
TRBV7-9,.,TRBJ2-1,.,TGTGCCTCCCGGTTCTACAATGAGCAGTTCTTC,CASRFYNEQFF
TRBV9,few,TRBJ2-3,TRBD2,TGTGCCAGCAGCGTATTGACTAGCGGGGGGACAGATACGCAGTATTTT,CASSVLTSGGTDTQYF
TRBV4-1,few,TRBJ2-1,TRBD2,TGCGCCAGCAGCCAACCCACTAGCGGGAGAGTACAGTTCTTC,CASSQPTSGRVQFF
TRBV7-3,.,TRBJ1-2,.,TGTGCCAGCAGCGCAGGGATGAACTATGGCTACACCTTC,CASSAGMNYGYTF
TRBV18,.,TRBJ2-1,.,TGTGCCAGCTCACCACCTAGCGTCTCCTACAATGAGCAGTTCTTC,CASSPPSVSYNEQFF
TRBV7-8,.,TRBJ1-1,.,TGTGCCAGCAGCTTAGCGAACATGAACACTGAAGCTTTCTTT,CASSLANMNTEAFF
TRBV2,.,TRBJ2-5,.,TGTGCCAGCAGTTTCCGACCAGTGGCCCAAGAGACCCAGTACTTC,CASSFRPVAQETQYF
TRBV7-9,.,TRBJ2-3,.,TGTGCCAGCAGCCGACCTGGTACGCAGTATTTT,CASSRPGTQYF
TRBV28,.,TRBJ2-4,TRBD2,TGTGCCAGCGCCGCCGCTGGGGAGGGTCAAAACATTCAGTACTTC,CASAAAGEGQNIQYF
TRBV29-1,.,TRBJ2-2,.,TGCAGCGCCTCCCACCGGGGCACCGGGGAGCTGTTTTTT,CSASHRGTGELFF
TRBV5-4,few,TRBJ1-2,.,TGTGCCAGCAGCCCTTGGGGGGGCTACCATCATGGCTACACCTTC,CASSPWGGYHHGYTF
TRBV6-6,.,TRBJ1-5,.,TGTGCCAGCAGTTACCCCGGCGAGCCCCAGCATTTT,CASSYPGEPQHF
TRBV6-5,.,TRBJ2-1,.,TGTGCCAGCAGTTACCGCGGGGCTACCTACAATGAGCAGTTCTTC,CASSYRGATYNEQFF
TRBV7-2,few,TRBJ2-1,.,TGTGCCAGCAGCGCAGCGGGTCTATCCTACAATGAGCAGTTCTTC,CASSAAGLSYNEQFF
TRBV11-3,.,TRBJ2-1,.,TGTGCCAGCAGCTTAGTGAACGGAGGCAACAATGAGCAGTTCTTC,CASSLVNGGNNEQFF
TRBV2,.,TRBJ2-3,.,TGTGCCAGCAGCCTAAATACAGGCACAGATACGCAGTATTTT,CASSLNTGTDTQYF
TRBV4-1,.,TRBJ2-5,TRBD1,TGCGCCAGCAGCCAATTGGAAGGACAGGGGCCCGTGTACTTC,CASSQLEGQGPVYF
TRBV28,.,TRBJ1-1,.,TGTGCCAGCAGCTATGCGGCCGGGTCTTTGGGAGCTTTCTTT,CASSYAAGSLGAFF
TRBV25-1,.,TRBJ2-3,.,TGTGCCACCCTTCGAGAGCCAGATACGCAGTATTTT,CATLREPDTQYF
TRBV28,few,TRBJ2-3,TRBD2,TGTGCCAGCAGCCATAGGGGTGGGCTAGCGGGTGCACAAAGCACAGATACGCAGTATTTT,CASSHRGGLAGAQSTDTQYF
TRBV5-1,.,TRBJ2-5,TRBD1,TGCGCCAGCAGCTCAGGGGGCCAAGAGACCCAGTACTTC,CASSSGGQETQYF
TRBV5-1,few,TRBJ1-1,.,TGCGCCAGCACTACAGGGTACACTGAAGCTTTCTTT,CASTTGYTEAFF
TRBV28,.,TRBJ2-2,.,TGTGCCAGCAGAACGGCACTCCAGGGCCTGAACACCGGGGAGCTGTTTTTT,CASRTALQGLNTGELFF
TRBV2,.,TRBJ2-2,TRBD1,TGTGCCAGCACTCTCTCCGGGACAGGGGGAACCGGGGAGCTGTTTTTT,CASTLSGTGGTGELFF
TRBV29-1,once,TRBJ2-1,.,TGCAGCGTAGGGGACGGCAGCTCCTACAATGAGCAGTTCTTC,CSVGDGSSYNEQFF
TRBV10-3,.,TRBJ1-1,.,TGTGCCATCAGTGTACACCGGGAGAGCACTGAAGCTTTCTTT,CAISVHRESTEAFF
TRBV11-3,.,TRBJ2-1,.,TGTGCCAGCAGCAAAGCCGAGGGAACCTACAATGAGCAGTTCTTC,CASSKAEGTYNEQFF
TRBV4-1,.,TRBJ2-3,.,TGCGCCAGCAGCCAAGTTGCAGGGATTGATACGCAGTATTTT,CASSQVAGIDTQYF
TRBV7-2,.,TRBJ2-7,.,TGTGCCAGCAGCTTAATAGGGACCTACGAGCAGTACTTC,CASSLIGTYEQYF
TRBV6-5,.,TRBJ1-1,.,TGTGCCAGCAGTGACGGGTTTGACACTGAAGCTTTCTTT,CASSDGFDTEAFF
TRBV29-1,few,TRBJ1-4,.,TGCAGCGTTGATCTGGGGTCAAATGAAAAACTGTTTTTT,CSVDLGSNEKLFF
TRBV5-1,few,TRBJ2-3,.,TGCGCCAGCAGCGGAGGGAGCACAGATACGCAGTATTTT,CASSGGSTDTQYF
TRBV29-1,.,TRBJ2-1,TRBD2,TGCAACGTTGTACCCAGACTAGCGGAGGTTAGGGGAGAGCAGTTCTTC,CNVVPRLAEVRGEQFF
TRBV9,.,TRBJ2-1,TRBD2,TGTGCCAGCAGCGTAGTGGGACTAGCGGGAGGGTTCAATGAGCAGTTCTTC,CASSVVGLAGGFNEQFF
TRBV18,.,TRBJ2-5,TRBD2,TGTGCCAGCTCACCACTTTCGCGGGGGGAGACCCAGTACTTC,CASSPLSRGETQYF
TRBV7-9,few,TRBJ1-1,.,TGTGCCAGCAGCAGAAACAGGGCGCCGAGCACTGAAGCTTTCTTT,CASSRNRAPSTEAFF
TRBV4-1,few,TRBJ1-3,.,TGCGCCAGCAGCGCAGTCTCTGGAAACACCATATATTTT,CASSAVSGNTIYF
TRBV27,.,TRBJ2-4,.,TGTGCCAGCAGTTTACGCCGTGAGGCCAAAAACATTCAGTACTTC,CASSLRREAKNIQYF
TRBV19,.,TRBJ2-5,.,TGTGCCAGTAATTACGGGGACGAACGGGAGACCCAGTACTTC,CASNYGDERETQYF
TRBV30,.,TRBJ2-7,.,TGTGCCTCCCTGTATGGGGGGCTCGAGCAGTACTTC,CASLYGGLEQYF
TRBV28,few,TRBJ2-7,TRBD1,TGTGCCAGCAGTTCTTGGGGTTTACCCGGGACAGCCTCCGACGAGCAGTACTTC,CASSSWGLPGTASDEQYF
TRBV23-1,few,TRBJ1-2,.,TGCGCCAAGACGGACTATGGCTACACCTTC,CAKTDYGYTF